Each of the 32 T cell receptor beta chains below was sequenced from the same sample in a study of T-cell memory formation after mild COVID-19. TCRdb ran MiXCR on the 5' RACE reads and lists one entry per CDR3 protein. The repertoire holds around 300,000 distinct CDR3 sequences, with roughly an eighth as singletons. The specimen was PBMCs or a T cell subset sorted from them (not recorded which). The receptor source for this set is a man aged 18 to 35 who had mild COVID-19 (a few samples of this study predate the infection). Cell type and time point are not known.

This clonotype was seen once. The chain uses TRBV19 and TRBJ1-3; no definite D call. This CDR3 has 14 amino acids. Looked up from germline, CDR1 is LNHDA and CDR2 is SQIVND (reference sequence). With 6 bases removed from V and 3 bases from J, the gap between germline ends came to 12 bases. The CDR3 nucleotides read TGTGCCAGTAGCGACGGATCGGTTGGAAACACCATATATTTT. Protein product: CASSDGSVGNTIYF.

There are a few counts of this clonotype. The chain links TRBV10-3 to TRBJ2-5; D is unclear. The CDR3 totals 10 residues. V lost 10 bases, J lost 2 bases, and 5 bases lay in between. Germline V gene data show CDR1 as ENHRY and CDR2 as SYGVKD. This CDR3 is CATGQETQYF. The DNA for the CDR3 is TGTGCCACCGGGCAAGAGACCCAGTACTTC.

This clonotype was recorded at least ten times. The CDR3 protein is CASSLLGGVNTEAFF. Written as DNA, the CDR3 is TGTGCCAGCAGCTTATTGGGGGGGGTGAACACTGAAGCTTTCTTT. The chain employs TRBV7-2 and TRBJ1-1; D is perhaps TRBD1 (5 bases). The V and J ends lost 2 bases and 0 bases respectively, with 10 bases between them. Germline lookup yields CDR1 SGHTA and CDR2 FQGNSA. This CDR3 contains 15 residues.

This chain joins TRBV18 and TRBJ2-5; 7 bases map to TRBD2. Germline CDR1 is KGHSH and CDR2 is LQKENI. V trimming: 3 bases; J trimming: 2 bases; junction bases outside the gene matches: 9. CDR3 size: 16 residues. DNA of the CDR3: TGTGCCAGCTCACCTCAGAGCGGGGCACTACAAGAGACCCAGTACTTC. Translated: CASSPQSGALQETQYF.

The chain uses TRBV12-3 or TRBV12-4 and TRBJ2-7; 7 bases map to TRBD1. The trim removed 7 bases at V and 2 bases at J, leaving 8 bases unmatched. The CDR3 sequence is 14 residues long. In DNA form, the CDR3 reads TGTGCCAGCACCGGGGACAGTCCTACCTACGAGCAGTACTTC. This translates into CASTGDSPTYEQYF.

The chain joins TRBV3-1 to TRBJ1-2; no clear D. CDR1 is LGHDT and CDR2 is YNNKEL in the germline V gene (reference sequence). This CDR3 region has 13 residues. The V end was cut by 1 base, the J end by 13 bases, with 16 bases between. The CDR3 DNA sequence: TGTGCCAGCAGCCAAGCGGTCTGGCCGGATCTCACCTTC. Its translation is CASSQAVWPDLTF.

This clonotype was seen at least ten times. The V gene is TRBV7-2, the J gene TRBJ1-5; D gene uncertain. V was pared by 1 base and J by 5 bases, with 6 bases between. Germline V CDR1 and CDR2: SGHTA, FQGNSA. The CDR3 totals 13 residues. The CDR3 nucleotides read TGTGCCAGCAGCTTAGACCGATATCAGCCCCAGCATTTT. Translated, it gives CASSLDRYQPQHF. Together with reference TRBV7-2 and TRBJ1-5, the CDR3 gives the full variable domain: GAGVSQSPSNKVTEKGKDVELRCDPISGHTALYWYRQSLGQGLEFLIYFQGNSAPDKSGLPSDRFSAERTGGSVSTLTIQRTQQEDSAVYLCASSLDRYQPQHFGDGTRLSIL.

This clonotype appeared a few times. The chain recombines TRBV10-3 with TRBJ2-7; D is unclear. V was clipped by 5 bases and J by 5 bases, with 19 bases between them. The germline V gene encodes CDR1 ENHRY and CDR2 SYGVKD. The length of the CDR3 is 15 residues. Here the CDR3 DNA reads TGTGCCATCAGTAAAGAGTATCTTGCGTTCCACGAGCAGTACGTC. Amino acid sequence: CAISKEYLAFHEQYV.

The sample holds a few counts of this clonotype. This rearrangement joins TRBV5-1 to TRBJ1-4, with a possible D match to TRBD1 (6 bases). This CDR3 region has 15 residues. The V gene's germline CDR1 is SGHRS and CDR2 YFSETQ. Deletions cut 0 bases from V and 10 bases from J, with 16 bases between. CDR3 region: CASSLAEGGSGKLFF. The CDR3 nucleotides are TGCGCCAGCAGCTTGGCCGAAGGGGGATCGGGAAAACTGTTTTTT.

The V gene is TRBV10-3, the J gene TRBJ2-5; D unresolved. Deletions cut 4 bases from V and 2 bases from J, with 8 bases between. Germline V CDR1 and CDR2: ENHRY, SYGVKD. This CDR3 is 13 amino acids long. The CDR3 region has the DNA TGTGCCATCAGTGGGGGTAATCAAGAGACCCAGTACTTC. Protein product: CAISGGNQETQYF.

The chain is built from TRBV12-3 or TRBV12-4 and TRBJ2-7; 8 nucleotides match TRBD1. The V segment lost 8 bases and the J segment 5 bases; nucleotides outside the gene matches: 8. CDR3 length equals 13 residues. The CDR3 reads CASGHTGGHEQYV. The CDR3 coding sequence is TGTGCCAGCGGCCATACAGGGGGGCACGAGCAGTACGTC.

In this sample, this clonotype turned up a few times. The gene calls are TRBV29-1 and TRBJ2-3; D not resolved. The CDR3 has 11 amino acids. Germline assignment: CDR1 SQVTM and CDR2 ANQGSEA. Deletions cut 8 bases from V and 1 base from J, with 7 bases between. The CDR3 DNA is TGCAGCTCGGGCCGCACAGATACGCAGTATTTT. Translated: CSSGRTDTQYF.

The chain employs TRBV9 and TRBJ2-1; maybe TRBD2 (5 bases). The CDR3 loop spans 15 amino acids. The V and J ends lost 0 bases and 2 bases respectively, with 9 bases between them. Germline loops: CDR1 SGDLS, CDR2 YYNGEE. This CDR3 is CASSVGGLTYNEQFF. The CDR3 DNA follows: TGTGCCAGCAGCGTAGGAGGGCTGACCTACAATGAGCAGTTCTTC.

DNA for the CDR3: TGTGCCACCAGCAGAGTCTCGGGACCCTCGGAGCAGCCCCAGCATTTT. Translated: CATSRVSGPSEQPQHF. The V gene is TRBV15, the J gene TRBJ1-5, with D maybe TRBD1 (5 bases). There are 16 residues in the CDR3. CDR1 is LNHNV and CDR2 is YYDKDF in the germline V gene (reference sequence). The germline V and J ends were trimmed by 1 base and 7 bases, with 17 bases remaining between them.

DNA of the CDR3: TGTGCCAGTAGTATCAAGGGGGGGGTGTATCAGCCCCAGCATTTT. This codes for CASSIKGGVYQPQHF. This chain joins TRBV19 and TRBJ1-5; tentative D call: TRBD1 (6 bases). The CDR3 contains 15 residues. Germline assignment: CDR1 LNHDA and CDR2 SQIVND (reference sequence). V was clipped by 3 bases and J by 5 bases, with 14 bases between them.

There are a few counts of this clonotype. This chain uses TRBV6-5 with TRBJ1-1, with D perhaps TRBD1 (6 bases). Germline-derived CDR1 and CDR2 are MNHEY and SVGAGI. The CDR3 sequence is 13 residues long. Trimming took 7 bases from V and 4 from J, leaving 13 bases between them. The CDR3 here is CASKRTDSTEAFF. Here the CDR3 DNA reads TGTGCCAGCAAACGGACAGACTCCACTGAAGCTTTCTTT.

The chain recombines TRBV4-1 with TRBJ2-1; 8 bases map to TRBD2. Germline trimming cut 2 bases from V and 4 bases from J; bases unmatched to any gene: 16. Germline V gives CDR1 MGHRA, CDR2 YSYEKL. The CDR3 has 19 amino acids. The CDR3: CASSQRTIAGGTGYNEQFF. The CDR3 region has the DNA TGCGCCAGCAGCCAAAGAACAATCGCGGGGGGCACTGGGTACAATGAGCAGTTCTTC.

The chain recombines TRBV18 with TRBJ2-7; D gene ambiguous. Trimming cost V 3 bases and J 0 bases, with 9 bases left between them. This CDR3 has 14 residues. Per germline, CDR1 KGHSH and CDR2 LQKENI. The DNA of the CDR3 is TGTGCCAGCTCACCCTCCCGGAGCTCCTACGAGCAGTACTTC. Translated: CASSPSRSSYEQYF.

This clonotype was observed a handful of times. The chain is built from TRBV12-3 or TRBV12-4 and TRBJ1-1; D is undetermined. Trimming stripped 6 bases from V and 5 bases from J, with 16 bases between. The CDR3 spans 14 residues. The chain's CDR3 is CASSPPGERTEAFF. The DNA of the CDR3 is TGTGCCAGCAGCCCCCCCGGGGAGAGGACTGAAGCTTTCTTT.

In this sample, this clonotype turned up a few times. V and J are TRBV2 and TRBJ1-2; D not certain. The CDR3 loop spans 13 amino acids. Trimming pared 7 bases from V and 6 bases from J, leaving 15 bases between. Germline V lookup: CDR1 SNHLY, CDR2 FYNNEI. CDR3 sequence (DNA): TGTGCCAGCACCGAGGCCGTGTACAATGGCTACACCTTC. Translation gives CASTEAVYNGYTF. Looking up the rest from reference TRBV2 and TRBJ1-2 gives the full variable domain: EPEVTQTPSHQVTQMGQEVILRCVPISNHLYFYWYRQILGQKVEFLVSFYNNEISEKSEIFDDQFSVERPDGSNFTLKIRSTKLEDSAMYFCASTEAVYNGYTFGSGTRLTVV.

In this sample, this clonotype turned up a few times. The J gene is TRBJ2-5, the V gene TRBV11-2; TRBD2 aligns across 12 bases. The V gene's germline CDR1 is SGHAT and CDR2 FQNNGV. V shed 10 bases and J 4 bases; nucleotides not matched to a gene: 19. The CDR3 is made up of 18 amino acids. The CDR3 sequence: CATSGLAGAKKRGETQYF. The CDR3 DNA is TGTGCCACCTCGGGACTAGCGGGCGCCAAAAAACGTGGAGAGACCCAGTACTTC.

This clonotype was detected only a few times. The gene calls are TRBV4-2 and TRBJ2-3; 7 bases are shared with TRBD1. The CDR3 has 16 residues. V gave up 4 bases and J gave up 1 base; unmatched junction bases: 8. CDR1 is LGHNA, CDR2 YNFKEQ, per germline. CDR3 sequence (DNA): TGTGCCAGCAGCCGCCCCCGCACAGGGGGCACAGATACGCAGTATTTT. Its protein is CASSRPRTGGTDTQYF.

The V and J genes are TRBV4-3 and TRBJ1-5; D unresolved. V was cut by 1 base and J by 7 bases, with 14 bases left in between. CDR3 length: 15 amino acids. Germline assignment: CDR1 LGHNA and CDR2 YSLEER. The CDR3 DNA follows: TGCGCCAGCAGCCAAGCTCTTAAGGGTCGGCAGCCCCAGCATTTT. This codes for CASSQALKGRQPQHF.

J is TRBJ2-7 and V is TRBV27; perhaps TRBD2 as D (6 bases). Germline CDR1 reads MNHEY; CDR2 reads SMNVEV (reference sequence). The germline V and J ends were trimmed by 8 bases and 0 bases, with 14 bases remaining between them. This CDR3 spans 14 amino acids. This chain's CDR3 is CASRGTWDSYEQYF. The CDR3 coding sequence is TGTGCCAGCCGGGGGACGTGGGACTCCTACGAGCAGTACTTC.

The chain combines TRBV6-6 with TRBJ1-3, with D perhaps matching TRBD1 (5 bases). Trimming stripped 6 bases from V and 0 bases from J, with 9 bases between. Germline loops: CDR1 MNHNY, CDR2 SVGAGI (reference sequence). The CDR3 runs 14 residues. DNA of the CDR3: TGTGCCAGCAGAGGGACGGACTCTGGAAACACCATATATTTT. Its translation: CASRGTDSGNTIYF.

The chain links TRBV20-1 to TRBJ1-3; D gene unclear. Germline CDR1 is DFQATT and CDR2 is SNEGSKA (reference sequence). Deletions cut 0 bases from V and 0 bases from J, with 3 bases between. This CDR3 spans 13 amino acids. The CDR3 protein is CSAREPSGNTIYF. CDR3 sequence (DNA): TGCAGTGCTAGAGAGCCCTCTGGAAACACCATATATTTT.

The CDR3 region is CASWRQYMNTEAFF. The CDR3 nucleotides read TGCGCCAGCTGGAGACAGTACATGAACACTGAAGCTTTCTTT. The chain carries TRBV10-2 and TRBJ1-1, with D possibly being TRBD1 (5 bases). Germline values: CDR1 WSHSY, CDR2 SAAADI. The length of the CDR3 is 14 residues. Trimming cost V 8 bases and J 0 bases, with 13 bases left between them.

This clonotype turned up a few times. The rearrangement links TRBV7-2 to TRBJ1-1; no firm D call. Deletions cut 3 bases from V and 5 bases from J, with 16 bases between. There are 15 residues in the CDR3. Germline V gene data show CDR1 as SGHTA and CDR2 as FQGNSA. DNA of the CDR3: TGTGCCAGCAGCTTTTCCAGTCTGGGCTATACTGAAGCTTTCTTT. This sequence encodes CASSFSSLGYTEAFF.

V and J are TRBV11-2 and TRBJ2-1; D is unclear. V lost 8 bases, J lost 7 bases, and 6 bases lay in between. From germline, CDR1 is SGHAT and CDR2 FQNNGV. The length of the CDR3 is 10 residues. The CDR3 loop is CASERNEQFF. The CDR3 bases are TGTGCCAGCGAGAGGAATGAGCAGTTCTTC.

The V and J genes are TRBV2 and TRBJ1-6; unclear D gene. The CDR3 has 14 amino acids. Trimming took 3 bases from V and 7 from J, leaving 10 bases between them. Germline-derived CDR1 and CDR2 are SNHLY and FYNNEI. The CDR3 sequence: CASSDRAWNSPLHF. CDR3 nucleotide sequence: TGTGCCAGCAGTGATCGGGCGTGGAATTCACCCCTCCACTTT.

The chain couples TRBV4-3 to TRBJ1-2; 8 bases match TRBD1. J gave up 4 bases and V 6 bases, and 4 bases lay outside the gene matches. The CDR3 covers 13 residues. Germline assignment: CDR1 LGHNA and CDR2 YSLEER. As DNA, the CDR3 is TGCGCCAGCAGTTTTCAGGGGGCCTATGGCTACACCTTC. This sequence encodes CASSFQGAYGYTF.

CDR3: CSARDNQGETQYF. The CDR3 DNA follows: TGCAGTGCTAGAGATAACCAGGGTGAGACCCAGTACTTC. J is TRBJ2-5 and V is TRBV20-1, with D possibly matching TRBD1 (5 bases). Trimming removed 0 bases from V and 5 bases from J, with 10 bases in between. The germline CDR1 and CDR2 sequences are DFQATT and SNEGSKA (reference sequence). The CDR3 runs to 13 residues.